Following are 12 T cell receptor beta chains from one sample sequenced in a study of control samples from healthy donors and cancer patients. Data came from immunoSEQ multiplex PCR; TCRdb stores just in-frame clones and leaves some out. The sample includes over 150,000 clones, just over 95% of them seen just once. The sequencing sample was made of blood. The receptors were sampled from a young woman in good health.

The CDR3 protein is CASSFTSYEQYF. The CDR3 region has the DNA TGTGCCAGCAGTTTTACCTCCTACGAGCAGTACTTC. The chain employs TRBV12-3 or TRBV12-4 and TRBJ2-7; D is uncertain. V dropped 3 bases and J dropped 0 bases, with 3 bases sitting between them. This CDR3 has 12 residues.

The chain combines TRBV6-5 with TRBJ2-7; TRBD2 agrees at 7 bases. The CDR3 length is 13 residues. The junction had 6 bases not matched to a gene; V was cut back by 7 bases and J by 3 bases. Germline-derived CDR1 and CDR2 are MNHEY and SVGAGI. The CDR3 DNA follows: TGTGCCAGCACCCGGGGGGTTGGCTACGAGCAGTACTTC. Translation: CASTRGVGYEQYF.

The chain is built from TRBV12-3 or TRBV12-4 and TRBJ1-6; 7 bases align to TRBD1. The V and J ends lost 5 bases and 10 bases, in that order; junction bases with no gene match: 5. The CDR3 has 13 amino acids. In DNA, the CDR3 is TGTGCCAGCAGTACCAGGGGGACCTCACCCCTCCACTTT. As protein: CASSTRGTSPLHF.

This clone occurred once. The rearrangement links TRBV15 to TRBJ2-7; 12 positions agree with TRBD2. The CDR3 has 16 residues. J gave up 2 bases and V 5 bases, and 7 bases lay outside the gene matches. Germline V gene data show CDR1 as LNHNV and CDR2 as YYDKDF (reference sequence). The CDR3 DNA reads as TGTGCCACCAGCGGGCGACTAGCGGGAGATGCCTACGAGCAGTACTTC. Its translation is CATSGRLAGDAYEQYF.

This sequence joins TRBV11-2 and TRBJ1-5; 10 bases map to TRBD1. V lost 4 bases, J lost 5 bases, and 5 bases stayed unmatched. The germline CDR1 and CDR2 sequences are SGHAT and FQNNGV. The CDR3 totals 15 residues. Written as DNA, the CDR3 is TGTGCCAGCAGCTCTTTGGGGACAGGGGATCAGCCCCAGCATTTT. Encoded protein: CASSSLGTGDQPQHF.

V gene TRBV6-5 combines with J gene TRBJ1-1; D not resolved. CDR3 size: 15 residues. Trimming took 6 bases from V and 6 from J, leaving 20 bases between them. CDR1 is MNHEY, CDR2 SVGAGI, per germline. Written as DNA, the CDR3 is TGTGCCAGCAGGGTAAGGGTTTTCGCCGAACCTGAAGCTTTCTTT. Amino acids: CASRVRVFAEPEAFF.

This clone has just one count. The rearrangement links TRBV28 to TRBJ1-5; 8 bases agree with TRBD1. V was clipped by 5 bases and J by 4 bases; unmatched bases: 4. CDR3 length equals 14 residues. Germline CDR1 reads MDHEN; CDR2 reads SYDVKM. DNA for the CDR3: TGTGCCAGCAGTGGACAGGGCGAAAATCAGCCCCAGCATTTT. This encodes CASSGQGENQPQHF.

The J gene is TRBJ1-2, the V gene TRBV7-9; D unclear. The germline V and J ends were trimmed by 1 base and 8 bases, with 11 bases remaining between them. The germline gives CDR1 SEHNR, CDR2 FQNEAQ (reference sequence). This CDR3 region has 13 residues. The CDR3 sequence is CASSLGGGNGYTF. DNA of the CDR3: TGTGCCAGCAGCTTAGGCGGCGGGAACGGCTACACCTTC.

The V gene is TRBV3-1 (or the pseudogene TRBV3-2), the J gene TRBJ2-7; possible D gene TRBD2, 5 bases. Germline-derived CDR1 and CDR2 are LGHDT and YNNKEL (reference sequence). CDR3 size: 16 residues. Deletions cut 6 bases from V and 3 bases from J, with 21 bases between. This CDR3 reads CASRPRGGSAFYEQYF. The CDR3 DNA sequence: TGTGCCAGCAGACCCCGCGGCGGTAGCGCGTTCTACGAGCAGTACTTC.

The CDR3 coding sequence is TGTGCCAGCAGCTACGCTCAGGGGGCGCTTTATGGCTACACCTTC. This gives the protein CASSYAQGALYGYTF. The V gene is TRBV7-8, the J gene TRBJ1-2; 8 bases are a match to TRBD1. Germline V gene lookup returns CDR1 SGHVS and CDR2 FQNEAQ. With 4 bases clipped from V and 5 bases from J, the junction kept 9 bases outside the gene matches. This CDR3 has 15 residues. The full variable domain, rest sourced from reference TRBV7-8 and TRBJ1-2, is GAGVSQSPRYKVAKRGQDVALRCDPISGHVSLFWYQQALGQGPEFLTYFQNEAQLDKSGLPSDRFFAERPEGSVSTLKIQRTQQEDSAVYLCASSYAQGALYGYTFGSGTRLTVV.

V is TRBV23-1 and J is TRBJ2-1; D remains unclear. TRBV23-1 is designated an ORF whose function remains uncertain. The V end lost 1 base, the J end lost 5 bases, and 15 bases lay between the germline ends. This CDR3 is 16 amino acids long. CDR3 nucleotide sequence: TGCGCCAGCAGTCAATATGAACCGGCAGCTCACAATGAGCAGTTCTTC. Protein: CASSQYEPAAHNEQFF.

The CDR3 protein is CATRSLRGDYEQYF. CDR3 DNA: TGTGCCACCAGAAGTTTGCGGGGAGACTACGAGCAGTACTTC. The rearrangement links TRBV15 to TRBJ2-7, with D tentatively TRBD2 (6 bases). V was pared by 6 bases and J by 3 bases, with 15 bases between. The CDR3 is made up of 14 amino acids. Per the germline V gene, CDR1 is LNHNV and CDR2 is YYDKDF (reference sequence).